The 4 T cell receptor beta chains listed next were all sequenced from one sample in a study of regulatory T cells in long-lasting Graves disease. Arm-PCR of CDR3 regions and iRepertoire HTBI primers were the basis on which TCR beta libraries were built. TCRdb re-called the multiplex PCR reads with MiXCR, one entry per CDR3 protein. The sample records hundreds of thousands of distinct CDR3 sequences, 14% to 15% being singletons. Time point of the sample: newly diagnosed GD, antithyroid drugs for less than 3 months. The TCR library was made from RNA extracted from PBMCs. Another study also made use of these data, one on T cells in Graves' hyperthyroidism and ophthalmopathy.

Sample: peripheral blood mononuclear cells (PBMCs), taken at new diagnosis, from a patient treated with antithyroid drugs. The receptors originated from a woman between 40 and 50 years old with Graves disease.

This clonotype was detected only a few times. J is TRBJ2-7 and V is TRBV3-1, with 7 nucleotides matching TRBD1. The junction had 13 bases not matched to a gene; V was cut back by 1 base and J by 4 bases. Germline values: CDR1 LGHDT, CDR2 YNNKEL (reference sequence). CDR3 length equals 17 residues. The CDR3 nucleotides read TGTGCCAGCAGCCAAGCGACGGGACAGAGGGCCCAATACGAGCAGTACTTC. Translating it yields CASSQATGQRAQYEQYF.

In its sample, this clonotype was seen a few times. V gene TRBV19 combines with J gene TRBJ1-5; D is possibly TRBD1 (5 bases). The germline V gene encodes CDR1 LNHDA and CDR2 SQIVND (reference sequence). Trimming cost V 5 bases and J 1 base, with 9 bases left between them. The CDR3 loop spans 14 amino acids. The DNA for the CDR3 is TGTGCCAGTAGTGGGGGAGGGAGCAATCAGCCCCAGCATTTT. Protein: CASSGGGSNQPQHF.

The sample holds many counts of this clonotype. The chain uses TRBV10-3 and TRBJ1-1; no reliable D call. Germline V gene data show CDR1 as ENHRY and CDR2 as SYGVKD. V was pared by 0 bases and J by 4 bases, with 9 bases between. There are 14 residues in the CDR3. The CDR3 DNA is TGTGCCATCAGTGAGTCGATCACGGTCACTGAAGCTTTCTTT. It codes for CAISESITVTEAFF.

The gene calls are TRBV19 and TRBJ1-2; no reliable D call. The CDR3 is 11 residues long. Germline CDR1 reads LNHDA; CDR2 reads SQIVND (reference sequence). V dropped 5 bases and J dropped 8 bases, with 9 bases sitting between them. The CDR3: CASSGEEGYTF. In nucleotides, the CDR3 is TGTGCCAGTAGTGGAGAGGAGGGCTACACCTTC.